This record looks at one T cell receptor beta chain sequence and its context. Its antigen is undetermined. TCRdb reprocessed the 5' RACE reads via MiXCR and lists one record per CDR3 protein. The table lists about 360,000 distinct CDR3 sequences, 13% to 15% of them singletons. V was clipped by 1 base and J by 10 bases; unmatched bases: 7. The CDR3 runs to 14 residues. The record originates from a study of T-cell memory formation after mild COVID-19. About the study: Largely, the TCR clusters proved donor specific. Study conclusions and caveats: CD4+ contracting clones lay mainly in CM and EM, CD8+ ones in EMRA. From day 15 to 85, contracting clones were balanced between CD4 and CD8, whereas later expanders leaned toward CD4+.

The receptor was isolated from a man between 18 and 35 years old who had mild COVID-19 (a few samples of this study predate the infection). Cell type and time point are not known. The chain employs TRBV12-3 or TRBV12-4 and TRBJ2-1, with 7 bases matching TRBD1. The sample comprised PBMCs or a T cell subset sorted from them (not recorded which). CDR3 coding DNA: TGTGCCAGCAGTTTAGAGGGGGCGTTCAAAGAGCAGTTCTTC. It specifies CASSLEGAFKEQFF.